One sample yielded the 17 T cell receptor beta chains listed below, sequenced in a study of T cells in women clearing cervical HPV infection. Assay used: immunoSEQ multiplex PCR; TCRdb lists only in-frame clones, some missing. Listed are tens of thousands of clones; more than 8% falls within the top ten. The sample was blood buffy coat. These receptors came from a woman between 18 and 69 years old with a cervical HPV16 infection that either progressed to CIN3+ or cleared (not recorded which).

A remark on this clone: The read gets to within 3 residues of the CDR3 end, and the germline J gene fills in the rest. The rearrangement uses TRBV20-1 and TRBJ2-1, with 11 bases matching TRBD2. The germline CDR1 and CDR2 sequences are DFQATT and SNEGSKA (reference sequence). The CDR3 totals 17 residues. The ends lost 5 bases at V and 1 base at J; junction bases unmatched: 10. The CDR3 spells CSAFLAGGPVSYNEQFF. The sequenced CDR3 bases are TGCAGTGCTTTCCTAGCGGGGGGCCCTGTTTCCTACAATGAG.

With respect to this clone: Coverage ceases 3 residues before the CDR3 finishes, and the germline J gene fills in the end. The chain joins TRBV20-1 to TRBJ2-7; 13 bases are shared with TRBD2. Germline V gives CDR1 DFQATT, CDR2 SNEGSKA (reference sequence). The CDR3 sequence is 14 residues long. Trimming cost V 3 bases and J 4 bases; bases outside gene matches: 3. The covered CDR3 bases are TGCAGTGCTAGCACTAGCGGGAGGGCATACGAG. Residues: CSASTSGRAYE. The whole CDR3 reads CSASTSGRAYEQYF.

Note on this clone: At one end, the junction sequence differs from germline, possibly due to a read error. The CDR3 loop reads CASSQGASGRFTNTQYF. The CDR3 DNA, read in part, is TGTGCCAGCAGCCAAGGGGCTAGCGGGAGATTCACAAATACG. The chain carries TRBV14 and TRBJ2-3; 10 nucleotides line up with TRBD2. The CDR3 end falls 3 residues outside the read, so it is completed with the germline J gene. There are 17 residues in the CDR3. Germline loops: CDR1 SGHDN, CDR2 FVKESK.

On this clone: From the germline J gene comes the end of the CDR3, since the read stops 3 residues before it. The chain couples TRBV5-1 to TRBJ1-2, with D perhaps TRBD1 (6 bases). The CDR3 is made up of 16 amino acids. CDR1 SGHRS and CDR2 YFSETQ come from the germline V gene. The CDR3 sequence: CASSLEPTTGRDVYTF. CDR3 bases read: TGCGCCAGCAGCCTCGAACCCACAACAGGGCGCGATGTC.

With regard to this clone: The sequence runs out 3 residues before the end of the CDR3; the remainder is reconstructed from the germline J gene. V is TRBV10-3 and J is TRBJ2-5; 8 bases are shared with TRBD2. There are 15 residues in the CDR3. V shed 2 bases, J shed 3 bases, and the junction held 5 bases outside the gene matches. Germline CDR1 and CDR2: ENHRY and SYGVKD. The part of the CDR3 DNA that was read is TGTGCCATCAGTGAGGGGGCACTAGCGGAAGAGACC. It encodes CAISEGALAEET. The whole CDR3 reads CAISEGALAEETQYF.

Of note for this clone: The CDR3 end is not reached by the read, which stops 3 residues before it; the germline J gene fills it in. The rearrangement joins TRBV20-1 to TRBJ1-2; 8 bases map to TRBD1. The CDR3 spans 13 residues. Germline V gene sequence: CDR1 DFQATT, CDR2 SNEGSKA (reference sequence). CDR3 region: CRAHRGGGYGYTF. The CDR3 bases that were read are TGCAGAGCTCACAGGGGGGGCGGCTATGGC.

In the case of this clone: The CDR3 goes on 3 residues after the read ends, and that part is filled in from the germline J gene. J is TRBJ1-5 and V is TRBV6-1, with D perhaps TRBD1 (5 bases). Germline V lookup: CDR1 MNHNS, CDR2 SASEGT. The CDR3 is 16 residues long. The V end lost 2 bases, the J end lost 6 bases, and 17 bases lay between the germline ends. CDR3 sequence: CASSESQGGGSQPQHF. CDR3 bases read: TGTGCCAGCAGTGAAAGTCAGGGTGGTGGAAGTCAGCCC.

The CDR3: CASSRNLQSSEQYF. CDR3 bases read: TGTGCCAGCAGCCGCAATCTCCAGTCGTCCGAG. The chain combines TRBV12-3 or TRBV12-4 with TRBJ2-7; D remains ambiguous. The sequenced fragment ends 3 residues before the CDR3 boundary, so the rest is inferred from the germline J gene. V lost 6 bases and J lost 6, with 18 bases in between. This CDR3 comprises 14 residues.

Notes on this clone: The CDR3 extends 3 residues past the end of the read, so its final part is completed from the germline J gene. The chain couples TRBV29-1 to TRBJ2-7, with D perhaps matching TRBD1 (7 bases). There are 13 residues in the CDR3. Germline V lookup: CDR1 SQVTM, CDR2 ANQGSEA. Trimming pared 4 bases from V and 1 base from J, leaving 11 bases between. CDR3 bases read: TGCAGCGTTGTCAGGGGGGCTTCCTACGAG. It codes for CSVVRGASYE. The complete CDR3 protein is CSVVRGASYEQYF.

On this clone itself: The read ends 3 residues before the CDR3 terminus; that terminus is restored from the germline J gene. The chain employs TRBV19 and TRBJ2-3, with 8 bases aligning to TRBD2. CDR1 LNHDA and CDR2 SQIVND come from the germline V gene (reference sequence). The CDR3 spans 15 residues. The CDR3 bases that were read are TGTGCCAGTAGTTCGAAGACTAGCGTGGGGGAGACG. It codes for CASSSKTSVGET. The entire CDR3 is CASSSKTSVGETQYF.

As to this clone: Read data end 3 residues before the CDR3 end; the end is taken from the germline J gene. The chain recombines TRBV5-1 with TRBJ2-7; TRBD2 is a possible D gene (5 bases). The CDR3 loop spans 13 amino acids. With 4 bases removed from V and 3 bases from J, the gap between germline ends came to 11 bases. Looked up from germline, CDR1 is SGHRS and CDR2 is YFSETQ. The CDR3 loop reads CASSLRGDYEQYF. The sequenced CDR3 bases are TGCGCCAGCAGCCTCCGGGGTGACTACGAG.

Worth noting for this clone: The missing CDR3 end, 3 residues past where the read stops, is filled in from the germline J gene. The chain has TRBV29-1 and TRBJ2-3; the D gene could be TRBD1 or TRBD2 (5 bases each). There are 12 residues in the CDR3. Germline V lookup: CDR1 SQVTM, CDR2 ANQGSEA. V lost 6 bases to trimming and J lost 6 bases, with 13 bases between them. The CDR3 DNA, read in part, is TGCAGCGTCAACCCAGGGAGTGATACG. The encoded protein is CSVNPGSDT. The entire CDR3 protein is CSVNPGSDTQYF.

Note on this clone: The read terminates 3 residues ahead of where the CDR3 ends, so the germline J gene completes it. J is TRBJ2-2 and V is TRBV5-1, with 7 bases identical to TRBD1. Germline loops: CDR1 SGHRS, CDR2 YFSETQ. J was trimmed by 0 bases and V by 4 bases; bases with no gene match: 3. The CDR3 is made up of 15 amino acids. Partial CDR3 DNA: TGCGCCAGCAGCACGGGACAGTCGAACACCGGGGAG. This sequence encodes CASSTGQSNTGE. The complete CDR3 protein is CASSTGQSNTGELFF. The full variable domain, its missing parts supplied by reference TRBV5-1 and TRBJ2-2, is KAGVTQTPRYLIKTRGQQVTLSCSPISGHRSVSWYQQTPGQGLQFLFEYFSETQRNKGNFPGRFSGRQFSNSRSEMNVSTLELGDSALYLCASSTGQSNTGELFFGEGSRLTVL.

A remark on this clone: Read coverage stops 3 residues before the CDR3 terminus; the germline J gene supplies the remainder. V and J are TRBV10-2 and TRBJ2-7; 7 bases agree with TRBD1. Losses at the gene ends were 6 bases for V and 0 bases for J; bases not matched to a gene: 2. The CDR3 has 13 amino acids. Looked up from germline, CDR1 is WSHSY and CDR2 is SAAADI. Incomplete CDR3 DNA: TGCGCCAGCAGGTGGGACAGCTCCTACGAG. It translates to CASRWDSSYE. The whole CDR3 region reads CASRWDSSYEQYF.

With respect to this clone: The read finishes 3 residues shy of the CDR3 end, and the germline J gene is used to complete it. V is TRBV20-1 and J is TRBJ2-5; TRBD1 agrees at 11 bases. The CDR3 has 17 amino acids. The V segment lost 0 bases and the J segment 5 bases; nucleotides outside the gene matches: 11. CDR1 is DFQATT, CDR2 SNEGSKA, per germline (reference sequence). Here the CDR3 reads CSARDLGGQGAWETQYF. The CDR3 DNA, read in part, is TGCAGTGCTAGAGACCTCGGAGGACAGGGGGCGTGGGAGACC.

In the case of this clone: The read terminates 3 residues ahead of where the CDR3 ends, so the germline J gene completes it. The gene calls are TRBV10-2 and TRBJ1-2, with TRBD1 as a possible D gene (6 bases). The CDR3 sequence is 15 residues long. Germline CDR1 reads WSHSY; CDR2 reads SAAADI. The V gene lost 7 bases and the J gene lost 6 bases, with 21 bases spanning the gap. CDR3 DNA, as far as it was read: TGCGCCAGCATCCCCAGGAGGGGGGGGCAGGATGGC. Translated, it gives CASIPRRGGQDG. The whole CDR3 protein is CASIPRRGGQDGYTF.

Points on this clone: The read comes to an end 3 residues before the CDR3 does, leaving the germline J gene to fill in the end. This chain connects TRBV4-1 to TRBJ2-3; 8 nucleotides agree with TRBD2. Germline CDR1 reads MGHRA; CDR2 reads YSYEKL. CDR3 length: 18 amino acids. J was trimmed by 4 bases and V by 0 bases; bases with no gene match: 12. CDR3 amino acids: CASSQDWERGPPADTQYF. CDR3 bases read: TGCGCCAGCAGCCAAGATTGGGAGCGGGGGCCTCCCGCAGATACG.